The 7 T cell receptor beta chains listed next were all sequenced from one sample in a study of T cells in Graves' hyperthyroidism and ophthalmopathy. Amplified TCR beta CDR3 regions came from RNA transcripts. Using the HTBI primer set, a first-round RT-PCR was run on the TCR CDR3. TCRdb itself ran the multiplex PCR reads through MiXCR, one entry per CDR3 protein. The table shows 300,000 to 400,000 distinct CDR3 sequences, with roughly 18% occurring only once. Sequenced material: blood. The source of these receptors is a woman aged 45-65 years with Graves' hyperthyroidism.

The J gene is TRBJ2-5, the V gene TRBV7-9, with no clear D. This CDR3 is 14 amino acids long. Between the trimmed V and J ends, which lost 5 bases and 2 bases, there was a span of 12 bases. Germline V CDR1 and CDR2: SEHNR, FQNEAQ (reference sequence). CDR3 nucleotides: TGTGCCAGCAGCGCCCAGGTTCTACAAGAGACCCAGTACTTC. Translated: CASSAQVLQETQYF. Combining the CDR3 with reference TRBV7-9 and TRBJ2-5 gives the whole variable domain DTGVSQNPRHKITKRGQNVTFRCDPISEHNRLYWYRQTLGQGPEFLTYFQNEAQLEKSRLLSDRFSAERPKGSFSTLEIQRTEQGDSAMYLCASSAQVLQETQYFGPGTRLLVL.

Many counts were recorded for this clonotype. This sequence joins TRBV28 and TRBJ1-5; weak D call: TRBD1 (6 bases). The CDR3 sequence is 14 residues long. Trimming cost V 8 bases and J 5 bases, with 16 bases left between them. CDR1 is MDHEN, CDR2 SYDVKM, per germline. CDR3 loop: CASSRGTWDQPQHF. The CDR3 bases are TGTGCCAGCTCCCGCGGGACATGGGATCAGCCCCAGCATTTT. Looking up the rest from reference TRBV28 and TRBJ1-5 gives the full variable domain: DVKVTQSSRYLVKRTGEKVFLECVQDMDHENMFWYRQDPGLGLRLIYFSYDVKMKEKGDIPEGYSVSREKKERFSLILESASTNQTSMYLCASSRGTWDQPQHFGDGTRLSIL.

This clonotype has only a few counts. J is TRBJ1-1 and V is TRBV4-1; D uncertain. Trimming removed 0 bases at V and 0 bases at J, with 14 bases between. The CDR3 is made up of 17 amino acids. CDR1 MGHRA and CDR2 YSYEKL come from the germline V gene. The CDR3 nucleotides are TGCGCCAGCAGCCAAGATTTCCACGAAGGGTTGAACACTGAAGCTTTCTTT. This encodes CASSQDFHEGLNTEAFF.

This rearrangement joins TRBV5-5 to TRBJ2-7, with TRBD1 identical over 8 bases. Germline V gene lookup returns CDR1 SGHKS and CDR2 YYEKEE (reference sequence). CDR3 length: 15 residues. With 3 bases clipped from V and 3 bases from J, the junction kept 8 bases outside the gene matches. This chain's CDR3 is CASSSGQAKLYEQYF. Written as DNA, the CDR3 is TGTGCCAGCAGCTCGGGACAGGCGAAGCTCTACGAGCAGTACTTC.

The CDR3 DNA reads TGCAGCGAGATGACAGGGCAGAACACTGAAGCTTTCTTT. The encoded protein is CSEMTGQNTEAFF. The gene calls are TRBV29-1 and TRBJ1-1; 7 nucleotides line up with TRBD1. The germline CDR1 and CDR2 sequences are SQVTM and ANQGSEA. The junction had 6 bases not matched to a gene; V was cut back by 7 bases and J by 1 base. This CDR3 has 13 residues.

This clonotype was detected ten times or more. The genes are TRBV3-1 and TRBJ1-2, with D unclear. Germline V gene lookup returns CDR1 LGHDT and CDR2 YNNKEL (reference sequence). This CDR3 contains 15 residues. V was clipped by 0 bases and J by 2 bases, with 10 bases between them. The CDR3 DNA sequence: TGTGCCAGCAGCCAAGATCCAGGCAGAAACTATGGCTACACCTTC. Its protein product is CASSQDPGRNYGYTF. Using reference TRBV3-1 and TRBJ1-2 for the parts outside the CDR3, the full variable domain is DTAVSQTPKYLVTQMGNDKSIKCEQNLGHDTMYWYKQDSKKFLKIMFSYNNKELIINETVPNRFSPKSPDKAHLNLHINSLELGDSAVYFCASSQDPGRNYGYTFGSGTRLTVV.

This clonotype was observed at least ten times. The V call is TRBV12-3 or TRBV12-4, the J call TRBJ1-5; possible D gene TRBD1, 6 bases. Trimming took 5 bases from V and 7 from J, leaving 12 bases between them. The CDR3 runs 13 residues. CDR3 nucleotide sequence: TGTGCCAGCAGTGAACAGGGTGGACAGCCCCAGCATTTT. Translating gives CASSEQGGQPQHF.